This TCR beta chain was profiled in a study of vaccination and CD4 T cells after COVID-19. Study-wide context: Overlapping spike peptides of SARS-CoV-2, HCoV-NL63, HCoV-OC43 and HCoV-229E stimulated the cells.

An Oncomine TCR Beta short-read assay was used to sequence the DNA from cultured CD4+ T cells. TCRdb ran MiXCR on the PCR reads and lists one entry per CDR3 protein. The sample includes some 9,600 distinct CDR3 sequences, about 64% of them seen just once. V was shortened by 10 bases and J by 4 bases, with 16 bases between the two germline ends. This CDR3 region has 13 residues. Per germline, CDR1 SNHLY and CDR2 FYNNEI. About this clonotype itself: Its antigen remains unidentified.

The treatment was: roughly 10-day PBMC culture with coronavirus spike peptide pools or control peptides (ViraFEST assay). General observations from the study: Of the reactive clones in convalescent patients, a median roughly 88% showed up only post-vaccination.

The sample comprised CD4+ T cells from blood, cultured in vitro. This clonotype originated in a human donor who had recovered from COVID-19. This chain uses TRBV2 with TRBJ1-1; D uncertain. CDR3 in DNA: TGTGCCACCCTCTTATCTGGGGTCACTGAAGCTTTCTTT. Protein product: CATLLSGVTEAFF.